This T cell receptor (beta chain) is from a study of beta chain features in type 1 diabetes (dated by TCRdb to the late 2010s). Background on the whole study: No differences in mean age, gender distribution, total cell number or subset yield were found between patients and healthy donors. A total of 100 million to 140 million sorted cells were examined across all samples, and the number of cells per subset was strongly correlated with RNA yield. In the study, recently diagnosed type 1 diabetes patients and matched healthy donors were compared on the TCRB repertoires of their sorted circulating CD4+ T cell subsets. Naive and central memory subsets were obtained from all 30 or so donors, but regulatory and stem cell-like memory subsets were isolated from only 8 patients and 8 healthy donors. General conclusions and limits of the study: A moderate but significant shortening of TCRB CDR3 length was observed in type 1 diabetes patients in all four CD4+ subsets. Fewer insertions and more nucleotide deletions at VDJ recombination sites were observed in patients with type 1 diabetes, implying thymic rearrangement abnormalities. Because cDNA was sequenced instead of genomic DNA, highly expressing activated cells could be over-represented, though the groups showed no difference in activation or CD3 levels. The naive, central memory and regulatory TCRB repertoires appeared to resemble one another more closely among patients than among healthy donors. Shorter templates might be favored by PCR, yet because patient and control samples were amplified and corrected together, any such skew would affect both groups equally. HLA sub-analyses involved small numbers of individuals, so any influence of HLA type on TCRB rearrangement remained unresolved.

This clone was counted between two and nine times. It has no known antigen specificity. Qualities for individual bases were not recorded, and no much larger clone is one base off. V is shortened by 8 bases, J by 4 bases, and the region joining them spans 9 bases. CDR1 and CDR2, looked up from the germline V gene (reference sequence), are MNHNY and SVGAGI. From cysteine to phenylalanine, the CDR3 is 11 amino acids long. CDR3 DNA is the only sequence kept; it has 33 bases, read in frame from the first base. The entire isolated RNA was reverse transcribed using the High Capacity cDNA Reverse Transcription Kit, and thus expressed TCRB transcripts were sequenced. Deep immunoSEQ sequencing was performed on naive, central memory and regulatory T cell samples, with an average of about 3.57 million total reads per sample. Sorted cells were lysed in RLT buffer, and RNA was extracted using DNase-treated RNeasy Micro or Mini kits according to cell number. Each cell subset was processed on its own to prevent cross-contamination, while patient and healthy donor samples were processed together. Using the immunoSEQ multiplex PCR, TCRB sequences were amplified from cDNA into 87-bp fragments spanning the CDR3 region. Sequencing of the amplicons was done on the Illumina HiSeq platform. Processing in the source paper ran as follows. Synthetic template baselines were used to correct PCR bias computationally, reads within Hamming distance 2 were collapsed, and singletons that could not be merged were discarded. By aligning reads against IMGT, V, D and J genes, CDR3 length, and insertions or deletions at six rearrangement sites were assigned. Within each subset, clonotype counts were normalized to sorted cell number, after which true diversity and Gini coefficients were computed with the tcR R package. The overlap coefficient, calculated on TCRB nucleotide sequences, was used to quantify repertoire sharing. Out-of-frame TCRB sequences from naive cells were analyzed as a proxy for the pre-selection repertoire. TCRdb re-hosts the immuneACCESS table, in-frame sequences only. Its copies lack some clones; in the studies checked, an unresolved V gene accounts for under half of them, and the cause for the rest is not known. D and trimming were read from the DNA, whereas the V and J calls and clone size are those reported in that table. In all, the sample holds more than 250,000 clones, and about a fifth of those were seen once. Around 0.028% of the sample goes to the ten largest clones.

From each donor, a single peripheral blood sample of around 120 mL on average was drawn into heparinised tubes. A BD FACSAria II and a panel including CD45RO, CCR7, CD25, CD127, CD95 and CD27 were used to sort naive, central memory, regulatory and stem cell-like memory CD4+ T cells. Purity was above 95% for every sorted population. PBMCs were separated immediately by Lymphoprep density gradient centrifugation and were stained directly, without being cultured. So that batch effects would be minimized, each experiment stained and sorted samples in pairs, pairing one healthy donor with one patient. The rearranged segments are TRBV6-6 and TRBJ2-7; a tentative D match to TRBD1 spans 6 bases. The receptor was derived from a woman aged 40 to 50 with type 1 diabetes. Sequencing was carried out using naive CD4+ T cells from blood. The sample's cell subset or site, from its label and the paper: true naive CD4+ T cells. CDR3 protein: CASEQGYEQYF. Read as DNA, the sequence is TGTGCCAGCGAACAGGGATACGAGCAGTACTTC.